These T cell receptor beta chains were read from a single sample in a study of cytomegalovirus exposure and HLA in healthy donors. Sequencing was performed with immunoSEQ multiplex PCR; in TCRdb, only in-frame clones are kept and a portion is missing. This sample has 180,000 or so clones, with 75% to 85% found just once. Sequenced input: PBMCs. All receptors derive from a female donor in good health and CMV-seronegative. Each CDR3 is given with its conserved first and last residue. Each record gives: clone size, J gene, V gene, D gene, CDR3 DNA, CDR3 protein. The D gene is left open where the match is weak. Some rows have no size entry. The others give once, few or many, or a class for an expanded clone.

NA,TRBJ2-6,TRBV30,NA,TGTGCCCGGAGGGACTCCCGCTCTGGGGCCAACGTCCTGACTTTC,CARRDSRSGANVLTF
few,TRBJ2-3,TRBV19,TRBD2,TGTGCCAGTAGTGGGGGACTAGCGGGGAGCACAGATACGCAGTATTTT,CASSGGLAGSTDTQYF
NA,TRBJ1-2,TRBV6-1,TRBD1,TGTGCCAGCAGTCCCCAATACAGGGGAGCCTATGGCTACACCTTC,CASSPQYRGAYGYTF
NA,TRBJ1-2,TRBV5-4,TRBD1,TGTGCCAGCAGCCTGACCGGGACAGGGTATGGCTGCACCTTC,CASSLTGTGYGCTF
few,TRBJ2-2,TRBV18,NA,TGTGCCAGCTCCCATAGTGCCACCGGGGAGCTGTTTTTT,CASSHSATGELFF
NA,TRBJ2-3,TRBV6-4,NA,TGTGCCAGCAGTGACTCCGGGATTACAGATACGCAGTATTTT,CASSDSGITDTQYF
NA,TRBJ1-2,TRBV25-1,NA,TGTGCCAGCAGTGAAGCGTCCCATGGAACTAGGACCTTC,CASSEASHGTRTF
NA,TRBJ1-1,TRBV30,TRBD1,TGTGCCTGGAGTGTCCAGGGGGCTAGCACTGAAGCTTTCTTT,CAWSVQGASTEAFF
once,TRBJ1-1,TRBV7-8,NA,TGTGCCAGCAGCCCCCGGGGGGCCCGGTTCATGAACACTGAAGCTTTCTTT,CASSPRGARFMNTEAFF
NA,TRBJ1-1,TRBV18,NA,TGTGCCAGCTCTCCCAACAGGGAACAATCCTACACTGAAGCTTTCTTT,CASSPNREQSYTEAFF
NA,TRBJ2-5,TRBV5-1,TRBD2,TGCGCCAGCAGATCTACCGGGACTACCAAAGAGACCCAGTACTTC,CASRSTGTTKETQYF
NA,TRBJ1-4,TRBV7-2,TRBD1,TGTGCCAGCAGCATAGAATGGACAGGGCAAGAAAAACTGTTTTTT,CASSIEWTGQEKLFF
once,TRBJ1-2,TRBV28,TRBD1,TGTGCCAGCAGGGTAGGGACAGATGGCTACACCTTC,CASRVGTDGYTF
NA,TRBJ1-2,TRBV27,NA,TGTGCCAGCAGGCCCGACAGAGGCGGCTACACCTTC,CASRPDRGGYTF